This T cell receptor beta chain was identified during a study of T-cell memory formation after mild COVID-19. CDR1 and CDR2 (germline): MNHEY, SVGAGI. V dropped 0 bases and J dropped 4 bases, with 10 bases sitting between them. There are 15 residues in the CDR3. TCRdb redid the calling of the 5' RACE reads with MiXCR, one entry per CDR3 protein. The sample lists 150,000 or so distinct CDR3 sequences; 31% were seen once. Broader study findings: Clones that got smaller from day 15 to 85 had even CD4/CD8, while clones growing later tipped toward CD4+. CD4+ contracting clones were mainly CM and EM; CD8+ ones, EMRA. SARS-CoV-2 specificity was not confirmed for second-wave clones peaking on day 37. The study detected some responding clones in pre-infection memory, suggesting cross-reactive memory joined.

This clonotype was observed a few times. What it binds is not known. This sequence was found in an adult woman who had mild COVID-19 (a few samples of this study predate the infection). Cell type and time point are not known. The rearrangement links TRBV6-5 to TRBJ1-5; D not certain. Sequencing input: PBMCs or a T cell subset sorted from them (not recorded which). The CDR3 protein is CASSYSNSPNQPQHF. The CDR3 DNA sequence: TGTGCCAGCAGTTACTCGAACAGTCCGAATCAGCCCCAGCATTTT.